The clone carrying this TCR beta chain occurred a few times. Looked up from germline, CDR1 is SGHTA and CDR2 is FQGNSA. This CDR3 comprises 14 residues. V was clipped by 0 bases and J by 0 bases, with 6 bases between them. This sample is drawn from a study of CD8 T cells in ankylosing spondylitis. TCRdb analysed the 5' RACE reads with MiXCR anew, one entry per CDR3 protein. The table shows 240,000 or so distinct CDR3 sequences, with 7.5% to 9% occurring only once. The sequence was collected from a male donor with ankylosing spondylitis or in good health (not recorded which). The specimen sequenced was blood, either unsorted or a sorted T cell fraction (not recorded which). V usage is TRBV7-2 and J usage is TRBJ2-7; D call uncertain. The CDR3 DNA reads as TGTGCCAGCAGCTTAGCGTCCCTCTCCTACGAGCAGTACTTC. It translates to CASSLASLSYEQYF.